These 18 T cell receptor beta chains came from one sample sequenced in a study of T cells in women clearing cervical HPV infection. TCRdb's copy holds only in-frame clones and misses some; the assay was immunoSEQ multiplex PCR. The sample totals tens of thousands of clones. The source material was blood buffy coat. The receptors stem from a woman between 18 and 75 years old with a cervical HPV16 infection that either progressed to CIN3+ or cleared (not recorded which).

For this clone: Read coverage stops 3 residues before the CDR3 terminus; the germline J gene supplies the remainder. The chain has TRBV30 and TRBJ1-5, with D possibly being TRBD1 (6 bases). Germline values: CDR1 GTSNPN, CDR2 SVGIG (reference sequence). The CDR3 runs to 15 residues. Deletions cut 1 base from V and 4 bases from J, with 14 bases between. CDR3 DNA (partial): TGTGCCTGGAGTGGGAAACAGGGTCGGAATCAGCCC. This gives the protein CAWSGKQGRNQP. The complete CDR3 protein is CAWSGKQGRNQPQHF.

For this clone: Read sequence stops 3 residues before the CDR3 end, and the germline J gene provides the missing end. This chain uses TRBV5-1 with TRBJ2-2, with a possible D match to TRBD1 (5 bases). Germline CDR1 reads SGHRS; CDR2 reads YFSETQ. The CDR3 is 14 amino acids. The germline V and J ends were trimmed by 4 bases and 1 base, with 8 bases remaining between them. CDR3 loop: CASSGTGNTGELFF. CDR3 DNA, as far as it was read: TGCGCCAGCAGCGGAACAGGGAACACCGGGGAG.

A word on this clone: Sequencing ends 3 residues short of the CDR3 end; the germline J gene provides the rest. This chain links TRBV7-3 with TRBJ2-1, with D possibly being TRBD1 (7 bases). CDR3 length equals 15 residues. The germline gives CDR1 SGHTA, CDR2 FQGTGA. V was cut by 2 bases and J by 7 bases, with 15 bases left in between. The CDR3 protein is CASSLSAAGGNEQFF. Incomplete CDR3 DNA: TGTGCCAGCAGCTTATCGGCGGCAGGGGGGAATGAG.

Notes on this clone: The sequenced fragment ends 3 residues before the CDR3 boundary, so the rest is inferred from the germline J gene. The chain links TRBV12-3 or TRBV12-4 to TRBJ2-7; 7 positions match TRBD2. J gave up 6 bases and V 6 bases, and 14 bases lay outside the gene matches. The length of the CDR3 is 15 residues. The CDR3 loop reads CASSGRFGGSSEQYF. The part of the CDR3 DNA that was read is TGTGCCAGCAGCGGCCGTTTCGGCGGGAGCAGCGAG.

Remarks on this clone: The missing CDR3 end, 3 residues past where the read stops, is filled in from the germline J gene. The chain recombines TRBV18 with TRBJ1-2, with D perhaps matching TRBD1 (5 bases). The germline V and J ends were trimmed by 3 bases and 4 bases, with 18 bases remaining between them. This CDR3 spans 16 amino acids. Germline loops: CDR1 KGHSH, CDR2 LQKENI. CDR3 bases read: TGTGCCAGCTCACCGGCTCGGGGGGAGACTATCTATGGC. This translates into CASSPARGETIYG. The whole CDR3 sequence reads CASSPARGETIYGYTF.

On this clone: The read finishes 3 residues shy of the CDR3 end, and the germline J gene is used to complete it. The chain recombines TRBV2 with TRBJ1-6; TRBD1 is a possible D gene (6 bases). The germline V gene encodes CDR1 SNHLY and CDR2 FYNNEI. The CDR3 totals 14 residues. Trimming removed 8 bases at V and 6 bases at J, with 14 bases between. The CDR3 loop reads CASGIQGSNSPLHF. CDR3 DNA (partial): TGTGCCAGCGGGATACAGGGTAGTAATTCACCC. The variable domain in full, with the rest retrieved from reference TRBV2 and TRBJ1-6, is EPEVTQTPSHQVTQMGQEVILRCVPISNHLYFYWYRQILGQKVEFLVSFYNNEISEKSEIFDDQFSVERPDGSNFTLKIRSTKLEDSAMYFCASGIQGSNSPLHFGNGTRLTVT.

By frequency, this clone is medium-sized. A junction boundary mismatches the germline segment, possibly from a read error. The read falls 3 residues short of the CDR3 end, and the missing part is taken from the germline J gene. The J gene is TRBJ1-6, the V gene TRBV4-2; D unresolved. The CDR3 totals 16 residues. Germline loops: CDR1 LGHNA, CDR2 YNFKEQ. CDR3 DNA, as far as it was read: TGCGCCAGCAGCCAAGATGCCGGGTTTACTAATTCACCC. It codes for CASSQDAGFTNSP. The CDR3, in full, reads CASSQDAGFTNSPLHF.

With respect to this clone: The read comes to an end 3 residues before the CDR3 does, leaving the germline J gene to fill in the end. The V call is TRBV7-2, the J call TRBJ2-1; D possibly corresponds to TRBD1 (5 bases). V lost 5 bases and J lost 6, with 11 bases in between. The CDR3 sequence is 13 residues long. Germline loops: CDR1 SGHTA, CDR2 FQGNSA. CDR3: CASSRDRSNEQFF. The sequenced part of the CDR3 DNA is TGTGCCAGCAGCCGCGACAGATCCAATGAG.

Incomplete CDR3 DNA: TGTGCCAGTAGTATGCAGGGGGCCACTCAGCCC. It yields the protein CASSMQGATQP. The full CDR3 reads CASSMQGATQPQHF. The chain links TRBV19 to TRBJ1-5, with 8 bases fitting TRBD1. Read coverage stops 3 residues before the CDR3 terminus; the germline J gene supplies the remainder. V trimming: 3 bases; J trimming: 6 bases; junction bases outside the gene matches: 4. This CDR3 contains 14 residues. Germline lookup yields CDR1 LNHDA and CDR2 SQIVND (reference sequence).

Note on this clone: The read comes to an end 3 residues before the CDR3 does, leaving the germline J gene to fill in the end. The chain joins TRBV20-1 to TRBJ2-5, with D possibly matching TRBD2 (7 bases). Trimming left V 0 bases short and J 5 bases short, with 19 bases between. CDR3 length: 16 residues. Germline V lookup: CDR1 DFQATT, CDR2 SNEGSKA (reference sequence). CDR3 DNA (partial): TGCAGTGCTAGAGAGGTCAGGGGAGGGGTCGGGGAGACC. Translating gives CSAREVRGGVGET. The complete CDR3 sequence is CSAREVRGGVGETQYF.

With respect to this clone: The read stops 3 residues short of the end of the CDR3; the missing end is completed from the germline J gene. This chain links TRBV5-1 with TRBJ2-7; 7 positions match TRBD1. The CDR3 covers 17 residues. Germline trimming cut 1 base from V and 1 base from J; bases unmatched to any gene: 11. Germline assignment: CDR1 SGHRS and CDR2 YFSETQ. The CDR3 sequence is CASSLSSLGTASYEQYF. Incomplete CDR3 DNA: TGCGCCAGCAGCTTGTCCTCGCTCGGGACAGCTTCCTACGAG.

Turning to this clone: The CDR3 is cut off 3 residues early in the read; its end comes from the germline J gene. The V gene is TRBV20-1, the J gene TRBJ2-7; D perhaps matches TRBD2 (5 bases). Germline CDR1 is DFQATT and CDR2 is SNEGSKA (reference sequence). The V gene lost 5 bases and the J gene lost 3 bases, with 8 bases spanning the gap. The length of the CDR3 is 11 residues. CDR3 loop: CSAGLDYEQYF. The part of the CDR3 DNA that was read is TGCAGTGCTGGACTGGACTACGAG.

As to this clone: The read comes to an end 3 residues before the CDR3 does, leaving the germline J gene to fill in the end. The genes are TRBV19 and TRBJ1-4; perhaps TRBD1 as D (5 bases). The CDR3 covers 15 residues. Germline CDR1 and CDR2: LNHDA and SQIVND (reference sequence). The V and J ends lost 1 base and 3 bases respectively, with 9 bases between them. The part of the CDR3 DNA that was read is TGTGCCAGTAGTATAGTACGGGGGTCTAATGAAAAA. Its protein is CASSIVRGSNEK. The entire CDR3 protein reads CASSIVRGSNEKLFF.

Details on this clone: The sequenced fragment ends 3 residues before the CDR3 boundary, so the rest is inferred from the germline J gene. The chain has TRBV5-1 and TRBJ1-1; no clear D gene. The CDR3 extends over 16 amino acids. V was clipped by 0 bases and J by 0 bases, with 12 bases between them. CDR1 and CDR2 from the germline V gene are SGHRS and YFSETQ. CDR3 bases read: TGCGCCAGCAGCTTGGATCCAGGCCTAATGAACACTGAA. Translating gives CASSLDPGLMNTE. The entire CDR3 sequence reads CASSLDPGLMNTEAFF.

On this clone: The read terminates 3 residues before the CDR3 end, so the remaining end is supplied by the germline J gene. The V call is TRBV7-6, the J call TRBJ2-1; TRBD2 agrees at 7 bases. The CDR3 covers 14 residues. From germline, CDR1 is SGHVS and CDR2 FNYEAQ. V dropped 1 base and J dropped 7; count of bases not matched to a gene: 4. The part of the CDR3 DNA that was read is TGTGCCAGCAGCTTAGGTGGGACTAAGAATGAG. Its protein is CASSLGGTKNE. The full CDR3 protein is CASSLGGTKNEQFF.

Comments on this clone: Sequencing ends 3 residues short of the CDR3 end; the germline J gene provides the rest. The rearrangement uses TRBV20-1 and TRBJ2-1, with 10 bases lining up with TRBD2. Germline trimming cut 6 bases from V and 5 bases from J; bases unmatched to any gene: 10. In germline, CDR1 is DFQATT, CDR2 SNEGSKA (reference sequence). CDR3 length equals 15 residues. CDR3: CSAESASGGHNEQFF. Partial CDR3 DNA: TGCAGTGCCGAGTCCGCTAGCGGGGGCCACAATGAG.

This clone shows up as medium-sized by frequency. The read ends 3 residues early relative to the CDR3; the germline J gene fills the gap. V gene TRBV5-1 combines with J gene TRBJ1-1; no clear D gene. Germline V CDR1 and CDR2: SGHRS, YFSETQ. V gave up 2 bases and J gave up 7 bases, with 9 bases separating them. This CDR3 is built from 12 residues. CDR3 DNA, as far as it was read: TGCGCCAGCAGCTTAACACAGTTTGAA. Translated: CASSLTQFE. The entire CDR3 sequence reads CASSLTQFEAFF.

As for this clone: From the germline J gene comes the end of the CDR3, since the read stops 3 residues before it. The chain uses TRBV14 and TRBJ2-1, with 7 bases fitting TRBD1. The CDR3 has 14 amino acids. Germline loops: CDR1 SGHDN, CDR2 FVKESK. The ends lost 7 bases at V and 0 bases at J; junction bases unmatched: 3. The CDR3 is CASTRDSSYNEQFF. The part of the CDR3 DNA that was read is TGTGCCAGCACCAGGGACAGCTCCTACAATGAG.